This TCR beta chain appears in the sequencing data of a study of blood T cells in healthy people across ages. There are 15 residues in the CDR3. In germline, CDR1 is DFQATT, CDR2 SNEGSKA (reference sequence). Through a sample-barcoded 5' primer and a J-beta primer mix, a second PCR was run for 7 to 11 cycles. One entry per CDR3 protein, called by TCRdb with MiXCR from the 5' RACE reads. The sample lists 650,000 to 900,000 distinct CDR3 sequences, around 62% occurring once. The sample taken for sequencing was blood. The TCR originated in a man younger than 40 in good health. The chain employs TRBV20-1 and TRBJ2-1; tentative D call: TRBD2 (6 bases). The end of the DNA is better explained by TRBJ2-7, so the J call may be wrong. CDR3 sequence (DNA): TGCAGTGCTGGACACCGGGACTCAGTAGGCTACGAGCAGTACTTC. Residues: CSAGHRDSVGYEQYF.